This entry lists 24 T cell receptor beta chains sequenced from one sample in a study of blood T cell repertoires in COVID-19 (dated by TCRdb to between 2020 and 2021). The library relied on the immunoSEQ multiplex PCR assay. Not all clones reach the TCRdb copy of this immuneACCESS table, which keeps in-frame sequences only. Checked studies attribute under half of the gap to unresolved V genes and leave the rest unexplained. Counted in this sample were 100,000 to 150,000 clones; approximately 90% of them appeared once. The ten largest clones take up roughly 4.3% of the sample. Sample: peripheral blood. The receptor source for this set is a man aged 55 to 70 with COVID-19, enrolled during active disease.

This rearrangement joins TRBV12-1 to TRBJ1-4; the listed D gene, TRBD1, was not tested against the DNA. TRBV12-1 is reported as a pseudogene. The CDR3 runs 19 residues. The CDR3 reads CASSFEWGTGGATNEKLFF. The CDR3 nucleotides are TGTGCCAGCAGCTTTGAGTGGGGGACAGGGGGTGCCACTAATGAAAAACTGTTTTTT.

The V and J genes are TRBV6-1 and TRBJ2-7; D is uncertain. Germline CDR1 is MNHNS and CDR2 is SASEGT. The CDR3 has 14 amino acids. Trimming pared 2 bases from V and 0 bases from J, leaving 8 bases between. Written as DNA, the CDR3 is TGTGCCAGCAGTGAACCAGACAACTCCTACGAGCAGTACTTC. It specifies CASSEPDNSYEQYF.

CDR3 bases: TGTGCCAGCAGCTGGGGCAGCGGGGGGCGGCAAGAGACCCAGTACTTC. Its translation: CASSWGSGGRQETQYF. The V gene is TRBV9, the J gene TRBJ2-5; 9 nucleotides match TRBD2. The CDR3 runs 16 residues. Germline V gene data show CDR1 as SGDLS and CDR2 as YYNGEE. After removal of 4 bases from V and 2 bases from J, the junction contained 9 bases not matched to a gene.

The chain joins TRBV6-5 to TRBJ2-3, with 9 positions matching TRBD1. V lost 6 bases to trimming and J lost 1 base; unmatched junction nucleotides: 5. The CDR3 extends over 15 amino acids. The germline gives CDR1 MNHEY, CDR2 SVGAGI. CDR3 amino acids: CASSGQGKGTDTQYF. The CDR3 nucleotides read TGTGCCAGCAGCGGACAGGGGAAGGGCACAGATACGCAGTATTTT.

V usage is TRBV10-2 and J usage is TRBJ1-2; D uncertain. The germline gives CDR1 WSHSY, CDR2 SAAADI. Trimming pared 3 bases from V and 8 bases from J, leaving 10 bases between. The CDR3 contains 12 residues. For the CDR3, the DNA is TGCGCCAGCAGTGAACAGCTGGGCGGCTACACCTTC. Translated, it gives CASSEQLGGYTF.

This rearrangement joins TRBV4-2 to TRBJ1-3; D is perhaps TRBD1 (6 bases). Germline V gene data show CDR1 as LGHNA and CDR2 as YNFKEQ. V was cut by 0 bases and J by 3 bases, with 12 bases left in between. The CDR3 sequence is 16 residues long. This chain's CDR3 is CASSQEQGGLGNTIYF. CDR3 nucleotides: TGTGCCAGCAGCCAAGAACAGGGTGGTCTTGGAAACACCATATATTTT.

V is TRBV5-6 and J is TRBJ1-6; 7 bases line up with TRBD1. CDR1 and CDR2 from the germline V gene are SGHDT and YYEEEE. The CDR3 is 16 residues long. Trimming at V came to 0 bases and at J to 9 bases, leaving 9 bases not matched to a gene. This CDR3 reads CASSLGRQGLISPLHF. In DNA, the CDR3 is TGTGCCAGCAGCTTGGGGCGACAGGGATTAATTTCACCCCTCCACTTT.

The DNA for the CDR3 is TGTGCCAGCAGCCAAGAGTTCTCGACAAACACCGGGGAGCTGTTTTTT. Encoded protein: CASSQEFSTNTGELFF. The gene calls are TRBV3-1 (or the pseudogene TRBV3-2) and TRBJ2-2; no clear D. The CDR3 has 16 amino acids. The ends were cut back, 0 bases at V and 2 bases at J, with 10 bases in the middle. Germline V gives CDR1 LGHDT, CDR2 YNNKEL (reference sequence).

The chain carries TRBV27 and TRBJ2-7; 11 bases match TRBD1. CDR3 length equals 14 residues. V lost 1 base to trimming and J lost 7 bases; unmatched junction nucleotides: 3. The germline V gene has CDR1 MNHEY and CDR2 SMNVEV (reference sequence). CDR3 residues: CASSLLDRGHEQYF. Written as DNA, the CDR3 is TGTGCCAGCAGTTTATTGGACAGGGGGCATGAGCAGTACTTC.

The table lists this clone with a count of one. V gene TRBV5-1 combines with J gene TRBJ1-2; 7 nucleotides line up with TRBD1. This CDR3 contains 16 residues. With 3 bases clipped from V and 8 bases from J, the junction kept 16 bases outside the gene matches. Germline V gene sequence: CDR1 SGHRS, CDR2 YFSETQ. CDR3 sequence (DNA): TGCGCCAGCAGCTCGCCGACCCGGGACAGCCGGGGCGGCTACACCTTC. The encoded protein is CASSSPTRDSRGGYTF. Full variable domain (remainder filled in from reference TRBV5-1 and TRBJ1-2): KAGVTQTPRYLIKTRGQQVTLSCSPISGHRSVSWYQQTPGQGLQFLFEYFSETQRNKGNFPGRFSGRQFSNSRSEMNVSTLELGDSALYLCASSSPTRDSRGGYTFGSGTRLTVV.

This clone was counted a single time. This chain uses TRBV19 with TRBJ1-5; D unclear. Germline CDR1 and CDR2: LNHDA and SQIVND (reference sequence). The CDR3 totals 13 residues. Trimming took 1 base from V and 8 from J, leaving 9 bases between them. The CDR3 loop is CASSIGGMEPQHF. The CDR3 nucleotides are TGTGCCAGTAGTATAGGAGGGATGGAGCCCCAGCATTTT. The full variable domain, rest sourced from reference TRBV19 and TRBJ1-5, is DGGITQSPKYLFRKEGQNVTLSCEQNLNHDAMYWYRQDPGQGLRLIYYSQIVNDFQKGDIAEGYSVSREKKESFPLTVTSAQKNPTAFYLCASSIGGMEPQHFGDGTRLSIL.

The V and J genes are TRBV15 and TRBJ2-7; D unclear. Germline V gene lookup returns CDR1 LNHNV and CDR2 YYDKDF (reference sequence). The CDR3 length is 13 residues. V shed 0 bases and J shed 3 bases, with 6 bases lying between them. CDR3 protein: CATSREYGYEQYF. The DNA for the CDR3 is TGTGCCACCAGCAGAGAATACGGCTACGAGCAGTACTTC.

The chain recombines TRBV7-2 with TRBJ2-3; possibly TRBD1 for D (5 bases). The CDR3 runs 14 residues. CDR1 is SGHTA, CDR2 FQGNSA, per germline. With 2 bases removed from V and 0 bases from J, the gap between germline ends came to 6 bases. CDR3 sequence reads: CASSLRGSTDTQYF. Here the CDR3 DNA reads TGTGCCAGCAGCTTAAGGGGTAGCACAGATACGCAGTATTTT.

The V gene is TRBV10-2, the J gene TRBJ2-7, with D maybe TRBD1 (6 bases). Per germline, CDR1 WSHSY and CDR2 SAAADI. The CDR3 totals 12 residues. V lost 6 bases and J 6 bases, leaving 12 bases between the germline ends. The CDR3 DNA sequence: TGCGCCAGCAGAGAACAGGGCGGCGAGCAGTACTTC. Its translation: CASREQGGEQYF.

This chain uses TRBV9 with TRBJ1-1; 7 bases fit TRBD1. Per germline, CDR1 SGDLS and CDR2 YYNGEE. The CDR3 runs 15 residues. The V gene end was trimmed by 3 bases and the J gene end by 0 bases; junction bases not matched to a gene: 5. The CDR3, as DNA: TGTGCCAGCAGCGCCTCTGGGACAGTGAACACTGAAGCTTTCTTT. It is translated as CASSASGTVNTEAFF.

Concerning this clone: This specimen includes other DNA sequences encoding the same CDR3. The chain links TRBV7-9 to TRBJ1-6, with 8 bases that match TRBD1. The germline gives CDR1 SEHNR, CDR2 FQNEAQ (reference sequence). Trimming at V came to 3 bases and at J to 6 bases, leaving 1 base not matched to a gene. The CDR3 has 14 residues. This chain's CDR3 is CASSFGQGNSPLHF. In DNA, the CDR3 is TGTGCCAGCAGCTTTGGACAGGGTAATTCACCCCTCCACTTT.

The chain carries TRBV29-1 and TRBJ2-3; D ambiguous. This CDR3 region has 13 residues. The ends were cut back, 3 bases at V and 0 bases at J, with 7 bases in the middle. Germline CDR1 and CDR2: SQVTM and ANQGSEA. DNA of the CDR3: TGCAGCGTTGAGGGCCCTAGCACAGATACGCAGTATTTT. This codes for CSVEGPSTDTQYF.

The chain employs TRBV12-5 and TRBJ2-3; D is possibly TRBD2 (7 bases). The CDR3 contains 15 residues. Deletions cut 7 bases from V and 0 bases from J, with 14 bases between. CDR1 is LGHNT, CDR2 FRNRAP, per germline. The CDR3 bases are TGTGCTAGTGTCCTGGGGGGGGCTAGCACAGATACGCAGTATTTT. Translated, it gives CASVLGGASTDTQYF.

The chain couples TRBV2 to TRBJ2-2; 8 bases are shared with TRBD1. V lost 4 bases and J lost 5; bases outside the gene matches: 9. The CDR3 is made up of 16 amino acids. Germline CDR1 and CDR2: SNHLY and FYNNEI. CDR3 in amino acids: CASSVTGTGFTGELFF. The CDR3 nucleotides are TGTGCCAGCAGTGTAACCGGGACAGGCTTTACCGGGGAGCTGTTTTTT.

The chain carries TRBV27 and TRBJ2-2; D is perhaps TRBD1 (7 bases). This CDR3 is 14 amino acids long. Germline V lookup: CDR1 MNHEY, CDR2 SMNVEV (reference sequence). V lost 6 bases and J lost 8, with 16 bases in between. The CDR3 DNA follows: TGTGCCAGCAGGATCCAGGGGGGTCAGGGGGAGCTGTTTTTT. Its translation: CASRIQGGQGELFF.

The chain is built from TRBV18 and TRBJ1-4, with TRBD1 matching 9 bases. V dropped 3 bases and J dropped 5; count of bases not matched to a gene: 1. CDR3 length: 14 residues. CDR1 KGHSH and CDR2 LQKENI come from the germline V gene. CDR3 nucleotide sequence: TGTGCCAGCTCACCGGGACAGGGAAATGAAAAACTGTTTTTT. It is translated as CASSPGQGNEKLFF.

This clone has only a few counts. The chain couples TRBV27 to TRBJ1-2; 7 nucleotides line up with TRBD1. In germline, CDR1 is MNHEY, CDR2 SMNVEV (reference sequence). The V segment lost 3 bases and the J segment 2 bases; nucleotides outside the gene matches: 0. The CDR3 covers 13 residues. CDR3 in DNA: TGTGCCAGCAGTTTGACAGGGAACTATGGCTACACCTTC. It is translated as CASSLTGNYGYTF.

This clone has just one count. V usage is TRBV5-1 and J usage is TRBJ1-1, with 7 bases identical to TRBD1. Looked up from germline, CDR1 is SGHRS and CDR2 is YFSETQ. J lost 0 bases, V lost 5 bases, and 7 bases had no gene match. The CDR3 loop spans 15 amino acids. CDR3 loop: CASSLMGQLNTEAFF. DNA for the CDR3: TGCGCCAGCAGTTTGATGGGACAGCTGAACACTGAAGCTTTCTTT.

The V and J genes are TRBV10-3 and TRBJ1-2; D may be TRBD1 (6 bases). The germline V and J ends were trimmed by 2 bases and 8 bases, with 12 bases remaining between them. In germline, CDR1 is ENHRY, CDR2 SYGVKD. This CDR3 contains 13 residues. This CDR3 is CAISERGGEGYTF. CDR3 DNA sequence: TGTGCCATCAGTGAGAGAGGGGGGGAAGGCTACACCTTC.